The rows below give T cell receptor beta chains drawn from one sample of a study of blood T cell repertoires in COVID-19. Profiling relied on immunoSEQ multiplex PCR, and the TCRdb table lists in-frame clones only, not all of them. The sample has about 280,000 clones, about 89% seen once. The sample comprised peripheral blood. The receptors originated from a woman between 35 and 50 years old who had recovered from COVID-19. Both conserved end residues are part of each CDR3. Each record gives: V gene, J gene, D gene, clone size, CDR3 protein, CDR3 DNA. A D gene is named only where the DNA matches it firmly. Clone sizes are given selectively: once, few, many, or a class where the clone is expanded.

v_gene: TRBV10-1
j_gene: TRBJ2-2
d_gene: -
abundance: -
CDR3aa: CASSDSETGELFF
CDR3nt: TGCGCCAGCAGCGACTCCGAGACCGGGGAGCTGTTTTTT

v_gene: TRBV6-5
j_gene: TRBJ2-1
d_gene: TRBD1
abundance: -
CDR3aa: CASRQGQGGKNEQFF
CDR3nt: TGTGCCAGCAGGCAAGGACAGGGGGGGAAAAATGAGCAGTTCTTC

v_gene: TRBV7-9
j_gene: TRBJ2-5
d_gene: TRBD2
abundance: -
CDR3aa: CASSLAASGSLGETQYF
CDR3nt: TGTGCCAGCAGCTTAGCGGCTAGCGGGAGTTTGGGGGAGACCCAGTACTTC

v_gene: TRBV28
j_gene: TRBJ2-3
d_gene: TRBD1
abundance: -
CDR3aa: CASRGTGGNTQYF
CDR3nt: TGTGCCAGCAGGGGGACAGGGGGGAATACGCAGTATTTT

v_gene: TRBV15
j_gene: TRBJ2-5
d_gene: TRBD2
abundance: -
CDR3aa: CATSRDAGGQETQYF
CDR3nt: TGTGCCACCAGCAGAGATGCGGGAGGGCAAGAGACCCAGTACTTC

v_gene: TRBV6-6
j_gene: TRBJ1-2
d_gene: -
abundance: -
CDR3aa: CASSWRQTAAYGYTF
CDR3nt: TGTGCCAGCAGTTGGCGGCAGACTGCCGCCTATGGCTACACCTTC

v_gene: TRBV5-6
j_gene: TRBJ2-7
d_gene: TRBD1
abundance: few
CDR3aa: CASSLAGQGGYEQYF
CDR3nt: TGTGCCAGCAGCTTGGCGGGACAGGGCGGCTACGAGCAGTACTTC

v_gene: TRBV6-5
j_gene: TRBJ2-5
d_gene: -
abundance: -
CDR3aa: CASSYATAQETQYF
CDR3nt: TGTGCCAGCAGTTACGCCACAGCACAAGAGACCCAGTACTTC

v_gene: TRBV9
j_gene: TRBJ2-1
d_gene: TRBD2
abundance: -
CDR3aa: CASSSGLAGGGYLDEQFF
CDR3nt: TGTGCCAGCAGCTCCGGACTAGCGGGAGGTGGCTATTTGGATGAGCAGTTCTTC

v_gene: TRBV30
j_gene: TRBJ1-1
d_gene: -
abundance: once
CDR3aa: CAWSVPAAGGAFF
CDR3nt: TGTGCCTGGAGTGTACCCGCGGCGGGAGGAGCTTTCTTT

v_gene: TRBV7-3
j_gene: TRBJ2-3
d_gene: -
abundance: -
CDR3aa: CASRETSTDTQYF
CDR3nt: TGTGCCAGCAGAGAGACTAGCACAGATACGCAGTATTTT

v_gene: TRBV28
j_gene: TRBJ2-3
d_gene: TRBD2
abundance: -
CDR3aa: CASRASSGSTDTQYF
CDR3nt: TGTGCCAGCAGAGCCTCTAGCGGAAGCACAGATACGCAGTATTTT

v_gene: TRBV3-1/TRBV3-2
j_gene: TRBJ2-3
d_gene: TRBD2
abundance: -
CDR3aa: CASSQDPPPGGRSPDTQYF
CDR3nt: TGTGCCAGCAGCCAAGATCCCCCCCCCGGCGGGAGAAGTCCAGATACGCAGTATTTT

v_gene: TRBV20-1
j_gene: TRBJ1-2
d_gene: -
abundance: once
CDR3aa: CSVPLDSGYTF
CDR3nt: TGCAGTGTCCCCCTGGACAGTGGCTACACCTTC

v_gene: TRBV6-5
j_gene: TRBJ1-2
d_gene: TRBD1
abundance: -
CDR3aa: CASSRPGTDYGYTF
CDR3nt: TGTGCCAGCAGTCGGCCCGGGACAGACTATGGCTACACCTTC

v_gene: TRBV11-3
j_gene: TRBJ1-1
d_gene: TRBD1
abundance: -
CDR3aa: CASSSQGQGTEAFF
CDR3nt: TGTGCCAGCAGCTCCCAAGGACAGGGCACTGAAGCTTTCTTT

v_gene: TRBV30
j_gene: TRBJ1-2
d_gene: TRBD1
abundance: -
CDR3aa: CAWSTPGQGHYGYTF
CDR3nt: TGTGCCTGGAGTACACCGGGACAGGGGCACTATGGCTACACCTTC

v_gene: TRBV7-2
j_gene: TRBJ2-7
d_gene: -
abundance: -
CDR3aa: CASSRLGDGSSYEQYF
CDR3nt: TGTGCCAGCAGCAGACTAGGGGATGGGAGCTCCTACGAGCAGTACTTC

v_gene: TRBV11-3
j_gene: TRBJ2-6
d_gene: -
abundance: -
CDR3aa: CASSLVWGSGANVLTF
CDR3nt: TGTGCCAGCAGCTTAGTCTGGGGCTCCGGGGCCAACGTCCTGACTTTC

v_gene: TRBV4-2
j_gene: TRBJ2-3
d_gene: -
abundance: -
CDR3aa: CASSQVGGADTQYF
CDR3nt: TGTGCCAGCAGCCAAGTAGGCGGAGCAGATACGCAGTATTTT

v_gene: TRBV27
j_gene: TRBJ1-4
d_gene: TRBD1
abundance: -
CDR3aa: CASRDRGGTNEKLFF
CDR3nt: TGTGCCAGCCGAGACAGGGGGGGTACTAATGAAAAACTGTTTTTT

v_gene: TRBV19
j_gene: TRBJ2-1
d_gene: TRBD2
abundance: -
CDR3aa: CASIASSGSYNEQFF
CDR3nt: TGTGCCAGTATAGCCTCTAGCGGTTCCTACAATGAGCAGTTCTTC

v_gene: TRBV12-5
j_gene: TRBJ2-6
d_gene: -
abundance: -
CDR3aa: CASGLGQASGANVLTF
CDR3nt: TGTGCTAGTGGTTTGGGACAGGCCTCTGGGGCCAACGTCCTGACTTTC

v_gene: TRBV4-1
j_gene: TRBJ2-7
d_gene: TRBD1
abundance: -
CDR3aa: CASSQESTGDGYEQYF
CDR3nt: TGCGCCAGCAGCCAAGAAAGTACAGGGGACGGCTACGAGCAGTACTTC

v_gene: TRBV5-1
j_gene: TRBJ2-7
d_gene: -
abundance: once
CDR3aa: CASSGDNSYEQYF
CDR3nt: TGCGCCAGCAGCGGCGACAATTCCTACGAGCAGTACTTC

v_gene: TRBV5-6
j_gene: TRBJ2-1
d_gene: -
abundance: -
CDR3aa: CASSLGSEQFF
CDR3nt: TGTGCCAGCAGCTTGGGCAGTGAGCAGTTCTTC

v_gene: TRBV3-1/TRBV3-2
j_gene: TRBJ2-7
d_gene: -
abundance: -
CDR3aa: CASSQVIGRGQYF
CDR3nt: TGTGCCAGCAGCCAAGTAATCGGAAGGGGGCAGTACTTC

v_gene: TRBV13
j_gene: TRBJ2-1
d_gene: TRBD1
abundance: once
CDR3aa: CASSSRQGGAGPDYNEQFF
CDR3nt: TGTGCCAGCAGCTCCCGACAGGGGGGAGCGGGACCGGACTACAATGAGCAGTTCTTC

v_gene: TRBV24-1
j_gene: TRBJ1-1
d_gene: TRBD1
abundance: few
CDR3aa: CATSGTGVVTEAFF
CDR3nt: TGTGCCACCAGTGGTACAGGGGTGGTCACTGAAGCTTTCTTT

v_gene: TRBV10-3
j_gene: TRBJ2-7
d_gene: -
abundance: -
CDR3aa: CAISGDSYEQYF
CDR3nt: TGTGCCATCAGCGGGGATTCCTACGAGCAGTACTTC

v_gene: TRBV29-1
j_gene: TRBJ1-4
d_gene: -
abundance: -
CDR3aa: CSVDQQGSEKLFF
CDR3nt: TGCAGCGTTGACCAGCAGGGTTCTGAAAAACTGTTTTTT

v_gene: TRBV20-1
j_gene: TRBJ1-2
d_gene: -
abundance: -
CDR3aa: CSASSSAYGYTF
CDR3nt: TGCAGTGCTAGTTCCAGCGCCTATGGCTACACCTTC

v_gene: TRBV7-3
j_gene: TRBJ2-3
d_gene: TRBD2
abundance: -
CDR3aa: CASSPGTSGRVNTQYF
CDR3nt: TGTGCCAGCAGCCCTGGGACTAGCGGGAGGGTGAATACGCAGTATTTT

v_gene: TRBV27
j_gene: TRBJ1-5
d_gene: -
abundance: -
CDR3aa: CASSLGQSYQPQHF
CDR3nt: TGTGCCAGCAGTTTAGGACAGAGTTATCAGCCCCAGCATTTT

v_gene: TRBV15
j_gene: TRBJ2-3
d_gene: TRBD1
abundance: few
CDR3aa: CATSAQQGGRADTQYF
CDR3nt: TGTGCCACCAGCGCCCAACAGGGGGGTCGTGCAGATACGCAGTATTTT

v_gene: TRBV15
j_gene: TRBJ2-6
d_gene: TRBD2
abundance: -
CDR3aa: CATSPLAGASGANVLTF
CDR3nt: TGTGCCACCAGTCCCCTAGCGGGAGCTTCTGGGGCCAACGTCCTGACTTTC

v_gene: TRBV2
j_gene: TRBJ2-1
d_gene: -
abundance: -
CDR3aa: CASNNPPGDNEQFF
CDR3nt: TGTGCCAGCAATAACCCCCCAGGGGACAATGAGCAGTTCTTC

v_gene: TRBV7-9
j_gene: TRBJ1-1
d_gene: TRBD1
abundance: -
CDR3aa: CASSLTGEDTEAFF
CDR3nt: TGTGCCAGCAGCCTGACAGGGGAGGACACTGAAGCTTTCTTT

v_gene: TRBV5-4
j_gene: TRBJ2-2
d_gene: -
abundance: -
CDR3aa: CASNYGGQLNTGELFF
CDR3nt: TGTGCCAGCAACTACGGTGGACAGCTGAACACCGGGGAGCTGTTTTTT

v_gene: TRBV18
j_gene: TRBJ2-1
d_gene: TRBD2
abundance: -
CDR3aa: CASSPRTSGTYNEQFF
CDR3nt: TGTGCCAGCTCACCAAGGACTAGCGGGACCTACAATGAGCAGTTCTTC

v_gene: TRBV18
j_gene: TRBJ2-1
d_gene: -
abundance: -
CDR3aa: CASSPSAAGHNEQFF
CDR3nt: TGTGCCAGCTCACCATCAGCGGCGGGACACAATGAGCAGTTCTTC

v_gene: TRBV7-2
j_gene: TRBJ2-3
d_gene: TRBD2
abundance: once
CDR3aa: CASRLAGLPGDTQYF
CDR3nt: TGTGCCAGCAGACTAGCGGGGCTACCGGGGGATACGCAGTATTTT

v_gene: TRBV27
j_gene: TRBJ1-6
d_gene: TRBD1
abundance: -
CDR3aa: CASSLSGTVAEAPLHF
CDR3nt: TGTGCCAGCAGTTTGTCCGGGACAGTGGCCGAAGCACCCCTCCACTTT

v_gene: TRBV30
j_gene: TRBJ2-7
d_gene: -
abundance: -
CDR3aa: CAWSSHYEQYF
CDR3nt: TGTGCCTGGAGTAGCCACTACGAGCAGTACTTC

v_gene: TRBV19
j_gene: TRBJ2-7
d_gene: -
abundance: -
CDR3aa: CASRRELGYEQYF
CDR3nt: TGTGCCAGTAGAAGGGAACTAGGCTACGAGCAGTACTTC

v_gene: TRBV4-2
j_gene: TRBJ2-3
d_gene: TRBD2
abundance: -
CDR3aa: CASSHSGRVTDTQYF
CDR3nt: TGTGCCAGCAGCCACAGCGGGAGAGTCACAGATACGCAGTATTTT

v_gene: TRBV18
j_gene: TRBJ1-5
d_gene: -
abundance: -
CDR3aa: CASSLGLSSNQPQHF
CDR3nt: TGTGCCAGCTCACTGGGGCTGAGTAGCAATCAGCCCCAGCATTTT

v_gene: TRBV2
j_gene: TRBJ2-3
d_gene: TRBD2
abundance: -
CDR3aa: CASSFPGGGPDTQYF
CDR3nt: TGTGCCAGCAGTTTCCCGGGGGGGGGACCAGATACGCAGTATTTT

v_gene: TRBV7-8
j_gene: TRBJ2-2
d_gene: TRBD2
abundance: -
CDR3aa: CASSLVSAGDFWELFF
CDR3nt: TGTGCCAGCAGCTTAGTGTCAGCGGGAGATTTCTGGGAGCTGTTTTTT

v_gene: TRBV27
j_gene: TRBJ2-7
d_gene: -
abundance: -
CDR3aa: CASRRGGIEDDEQYF
CDR3nt: TGTGCCAGCAGACGAGGGGGTATTGAAGATGACGAGCAGTACTTC

v_gene: TRBV6-5
j_gene: TRBJ2-3
d_gene: TRBD2
abundance: -
CDR3aa: CASSSGLAGTDTQYF
CDR3nt: TGTGCCAGCAGTTCGGGACTAGCGGGCACAGATACGCAGTATTTT

v_gene: TRBV4-2
j_gene: TRBJ1-3
d_gene: TRBD1
abundance: -
CDR3aa: CASSQARTGGYYSGNTIYF
CDR3nt: TGTGCCAGCAGCCAAGCTCGGACAGGGGGCTACTACTCTGGAAACACCATATATTTT

v_gene: TRBV7-9
j_gene: TRBJ2-1
d_gene: TRBD1
abundance: -
CDR3aa: CASSLSGSSRGISYNEQFF
CDR3nt: TGTGCCAGCAGCTTATCAGGCAGTAGCAGGGGGATCTCCTACAATGAGCAGTTCTTC

v_gene: TRBV20-1
j_gene: TRBJ1-2
d_gene: -
abundance: -
CDR3aa: CSASSWDGEGGYTF
CDR3nt: TGCAGTGCTAGTTCTTGGGACGGGGAGGGTGGCTACACCTTC

v_gene: TRBV6-5
j_gene: TRBJ1-6
d_gene: -
abundance: -
CDR3aa: CASSNQGHGSSPLHF
CDR3nt: TGTGCCAGCAGTAACCAGGGTCACGGTAGTTCACCCCTCCACTTT

v_gene: TRBV7-2
j_gene: TRBJ2-5
d_gene: -
abundance: -
CDR3aa: CASSQRYQETQYF
CDR3nt: TGTGCCAGCAGCCAGCGGTACCAAGAGACCCAGTACTTC

v_gene: TRBV5-1
j_gene: TRBJ1-4
d_gene: -
abundance: -
CDR3aa: CASSQGSSEKLFF
CDR3nt: TGCGCCAGCAGTCAGGGTAGCTCAGAAAAACTGTTTTTT